These T cell receptor beta chains were read from a single sample in a study of cytomegalovirus exposure and HLA in healthy donors. Libraries were prepared by immunoSEQ multiplex PCR; TCRdb keeps only in-frame clonotypes and omits some of them. The sample consists of some 140,000 clones, 70% to 80% of them appearing once. Input material: PBMCs. Source of these receptors: a female donor in good health and CMV-seronegative. CDR3s include the opening cysteine and the closing phenylalanine or tryptophan. D genes are given only for firm matches. The size field is filled for only some rows; it gives once, few, many or a size class.

V	D	J	size	DNA	CDR3
TRBV5-1	-	TRBJ1-1	-	TGCGCCAGCAGCTTCTCCACGGGGACTGAAGCTTTCTTT	CASSFSTGTEAFF
TRBV9	TRBD2	TRBJ2-1	once	TGTGCCAGCAGCGTAGTGGGGGCGCCTAGCGGGAGTTCCCGAAACAATGAGCAGTTCTTC	CASSVVGAPSGSSRNNEQFF
TRBV11-2	-	TRBJ1-2	-	TGTGCCAGCAGCTTCGGGAGAGATGGCTACACCTTC	CASSFGRDGYTF
TRBV29-1	-	TRBJ1-5	-	TGCAGCGCTGGAGGGTGGAATCAGCTCCAGCATTTT	CSAGGWNQLQHF
TRBV7-3	-	TRBJ2-1	few	TGTGCCAGCAGCTTAAGCGGCAGATACAATGAGCAGTTCTTC	CASSLSGRYNEQFF
TRBV30	TRBD1	TRBJ2-5	-	TGTGCCTGGAGTCGCGACAGGGACCAAGAGACCCAGTACTTC	CAWSRDRDQETQYF
TRBV5-8	-	TRBJ1-5	-	TGTGCCAGCAGCCCGACAGGTTATAGCAATCAGCCCCAGCATTTT	CASSPTGYSNQPQHF
TRBV12-5	-	TRBJ1-1	-	TGTGCTAGTGGTTGGGAGGTCTCTGAAGCTTTCTTT	CASGWEVSEAFF
TRBV19	-	TRBJ1-1	-	TGTGCCAGTAGGGGGGGGCTGGTGAACACTGAAGCTTTCTTT	CASRGGLVNTEAFF
TRBV27	TRBD1	TRBJ2-6	-	TGTGCCAGCAGCCTAGGGGGCTCCGGGGCCAACGTCCTGACTTTC	CASSLGGSGANVLTF
TRBV7-9	-	TRBJ1-1	-	TGTGCCAGCAGCTTAGGGGGCGGGAACACTGAAGCTTTCTTT	CASSLGGGNTEAFF
TRBV11-2	TRBD2	TRBJ2-7	-	TGTGCCAGCAGCTTAGGAGGCGGGAGGGCCGGCGAGCAGTACTTC	CASSLGGGRAGEQYF
TRBV30	-	TRBJ1-2	-	TGTGCCTGGACCCCAACGGGGGGGTCCTATGGCTACACCTTC	CAWTPTGGSYGYTF
TRBV7-2	TRBD2	TRBJ2-1	-	TGTGCCAGCAGTCGGGGGGGAGCGGGAGGGCCTCGCTCCTACAATGAGCAGTTCTTC	CASSRGGAGGPRSYNEQFF
TRBV21-1	-	TRBJ2-2	few	TGTGCCAGCAGCAATAACAGGCGGGATAGAAACACCGGGGAGCTGTTTTTT	CASSNNRRDRNTGELFF
TRBV5-1	TRBD2	TRBJ2-7	-	TGCGCCAGCAGCTTGATCGCTAGCGGGATTTACGAGCAGTACTTC	CASSLIASGIYEQYF
TRBV30	TRBD1	TRBJ1-1	-	TGTGCCTGGAGTGTGCAGGGGGGTGGTGGGGCTTTCTTT	CAWSVQGGGGAFF
TRBV9	-	TRBJ1-1	-	TGTGCCAGCAGCGCCCCGGGGATCACTGAAGCTTTCTTT	CASSAPGITEAFF
TRBV7-8	-	TRBJ1-5	-	TGTGCCAGCAGCTTAGCTCCAGGGAGGTATAGCAATCAGCCCCAGCATTTT	CASSLAPGRYSNQPQHF
TRBV11-3	TRBD2	TRBJ2-3	-	TGTGCCAGCAGCAGCCTAGCGGGGGACACGCAGTATTTT	CASSSLAGDTQYF
TRBV9	-	TRBJ2-6	-	TGTGCCAGCAGCGTACAAGGGGTTCGTGGGGCCAACGTCCTGACTTTC	CASSVQGVRGANVLTF
TRBV28	TRBD1	TRBJ1-4	-	TGTGCCAGCAGTTCACCGGGACAGGGGGAAGGGAATGAAAAACTGTTTTTT	CASSSPGQGEGNEKLFF
TRBV9	-	TRBJ2-2	-	TGTGCCAGCAGCCCGAGACAGGGAGGAACCGGGGAGCTGTTTTTT	CASSPRQGGTGELFF
TRBV7-8	TRBD1	TRBJ2-1	-	TGTGCCAGCAGCTTCAGGACAGGGGTATCCTACAATGAGCAGTTCTTC	CASSFRTGVSYNEQFF
TRBV18	TRBD1	TRBJ1-2	-	TGTGCCAGCTCACCCGATCAGGGGGTTGGCTACACCTTC	CASSPDQGVGYTF
TRBV7-6	TRBD1	TRBJ2-7	-	TGTGCCAGCTCGTGGACAGGGGGCTTAGACGAGCAGTACTTC	CASSWTGGLDEQYF
TRBV19	-	TRBJ2-3	-	TGTGCCAGTACTCCAAGTTCGCGGAACACAGATACGCAGTATTTT	CASTPSSRNTDTQYF
TRBV19	-	TRBJ1-1	-	TGTGCCAGTAGTAAAACCTATACGAACACTGAAGCTTTCTTT	CASSKTYTNTEAFF
TRBV6-4	TRBD2	TRBJ2-1	few	TGTGCCAGCAGCGCCCTAGCGGGATCGTACAATGAGCAGTTCTTC	CASSALAGSYNEQFF
TRBV7-2	TRBD2	TRBJ2-7	few	TGTGCCAGCAGCTTAGGCCTAGCGGGGTACGAGCAGTACTTC	CASSLGLAGYEQYF
TRBV5-4	-	TRBJ2-4	-	TGTGCCAGCAGCGACGTCTCCATGACCAGGGACATTCAGTACTTC	CASSDVSMTRDIQYF
TRBV11-1	TRBD1	TRBJ2-1	few	TGTGCCAGCAGACCCCCCGGACAGGAGTACAATGAGCAGTTCTTC	CASRPPGQEYNEQFF
TRBV5-1	TRBD1	TRBJ1-1	few	TGCGCCAGCAGCCCCCGGTACAGGGGCATGAACACTGAAGCTTTCTTT	CASSPRYRGMNTEAFF
TRBV15	TRBD2	TRBJ2-7	once	TGTGCCACCAGCAGAGGTCTAGCGGGAGCTTACGAGCAGTACTTC	CATSRGLAGAYEQYF
TRBV29-1	-	TRBJ2-1	-	TGCAGCGTTGTGCGGGCAGGTGAGCAGTTCTTC	CSVVRAGEQFF
TRBV5-4	TRBD2	TRBJ2-5	-	TGTGCCAGCAGCAGCACCAGGACTAGCGGGGAAGAGACCCAGTACTTC	CASSSTRTSGEETQYF
TRBV2	TRBD1	TRBJ1-1	-	TGTGCCAGCAGTGATGGGATAGGGACAGGGGGCACTGAAGCTTTCTTT	CASSDGIGTGGTEAFF
TRBV18	-	TRBJ1-1	-	TGTGCCAGCTCACCTCAGGGAAACACTGAAGCTTTCTTT	CASSPQGNTEAFF
TRBV4-2	TRBD2	TRBJ2-7	once	TGTGCCAGCCACCACAGCGGGAGGGCCCAGAACGAGCAGTACTTC	CASHHSGRAQNEQYF